The 25 T cell receptor beta chains below were found in one sample sequenced in a study of T cell clonality in common variable immunodeficiency. Method: immunoSEQ multiplex PCR; TCRdb's copy keeps in-frame clones and lacks some. This repertoire holds more than 65,000 clones, and none appear only once. Specimen: peripheral blood mononuclear cells. These TCRs come from a person aged 18 to 70 in good health.

In the case of this clone: This may come from a read error, since a much larger clone is one base off. The read stops 3 residues short of the end of the CDR3; the missing end is completed from the germline J gene. The chain links TRBV7-3 to TRBJ2-2; D remains ambiguous. There are 14 residues in the CDR3. Germline V gene data show CDR1 as SGHTA and CDR2 as FQGTGA. CDR3 sequence reads: CASSLRQSNSPLFF. The CDR3 bases that were read are TGTGCCAGCAGCTTAAGGCAGTCCAATTCACCG.

This clone was seen many times. The read ends 3 residues shy of where the CDR3 ends; the end is completed using the germline J gene. The V and J genes are TRBV19 and TRBJ2-6; no reliable D call. Germline assignment: CDR1 LNHDA and CDR2 SQIVND (reference sequence). The CDR3 runs to 16 residues. V was pared by 6 bases and J by 3 bases, with 15 bases between. This CDR3 reads CASSPIPGVGANVLTF. Partial CDR3 DNA: TGTGCCAGTAGCCCCATTCCGGGTGTTGGGGCCAACGTC.

This clone was picked up many times. The read is 3 residues too short to cover the CDR3 end, so that end is filled in from the germline J gene. The chain combines TRBV9 with TRBJ1-2; D unresolved. V was cut by 0 bases and J by 5 bases, with 11 bases left in between. The V gene's germline CDR1 is SGDLS and CDR2 YYNGEE. This CDR3 region has 14 residues. The sequenced CDR3 bases are TGTGCCAGCAGCGTAGCAACAGTCGAATATGGC. Translation: CASSVATVEYG. The whole CDR3 sequence reads CASSVATVEYGYTF.

This clone showed up many times. The sequence runs out 3 residues before the end of the CDR3; the remainder is reconstructed from the germline J gene. This chain joins TRBV20-1 and TRBJ2-1, with TRBD2 identical over 11 bases. Germline lookup yields CDR1 DFQATT and CDR2 SNEGSKA (reference sequence). This CDR3 region has 20 residues. The J segment lost 0 bases and the V segment lost 5 bases, leaving 18 bases of the junction unmatched. CDR3 protein: CSALRRPGLADVSSYNEQFF. CDR3 DNA, as far as it was read: TGCAGTGCTCTCCGGAGGCCGGGACTAGCGGACGTGAGCTCCTACAATGAG.

This clone was observed at least ten times. CDR3 region: CASSSMGQPGNTIYF. The CDR3 DNA, read in part, is TGTGCCAGCAGCTCCATGGGACAGCCTGGAAACACC. The rearrangement links TRBV7-3 to TRBJ1-3; 7 nucleotides agree with TRBD1. The CDR3 goes on 3 residues after the read ends, and that part is filled in from the germline J gene. Germline CDR1 SGHTA, CDR2 FQGTGA. The length of the CDR3 is 15 residues. After removal of 4 bases from V and 2 bases from J, the junction contained 5 bases not matched to a gene.

The sample holds many counts of this clone. Read coverage stops 3 residues before the CDR3 terminus; the germline J gene supplies the remainder. The V call is TRBV29-1, the J call TRBJ2-7; 7 bases are a match to TRBD1. With 7 bases clipped from V and 1 base from J, the junction kept 4 bases outside the gene matches. Germline CDR1 and CDR2: SQVTM and ANQGSEA. The CDR3 is 12 amino acids. The CDR3 sequence is CSGLGQSYEQYF. Incomplete CDR3 DNA: TGCAGCGGTCTGGGACAGTCCTACGAG.

A note on this clone: A read error may produce the germline difference seen at one junction end. Read data end 3 residues before the CDR3 end; the end is taken from the germline J gene. The chain has TRBV6-1 and TRBJ1-1; TRBD1 matches at 7 bases. Germline V gene lookup returns CDR1 MNHNS and CDR2 SASEGT. This CDR3 has 15 amino acids. CDR3 sequence: CAGSDPGQPNTEAFF. Partial CDR3 DNA: TGTGCCGGCAGTGATCCGGGACAGCCGAACACTGAA.

There are many counts of this clone. The CDR3 extends 3 residues past the end of the read, so its final part is completed from the germline J gene. This chain links TRBV20-1 with TRBJ2-7, with 9 bases aligning to TRBD1. Germline values: CDR1 DFQATT, CDR2 SNEGSKA (reference sequence). The CDR3 is 13 amino acids. Trimming cost V 5 bases and J 3 bases; bases outside gene matches: 5. CDR3 bases read: TGCAGTGCTGGGACAGGGCGGAACTACGAG. This translates into CSAGTGRNYE. The full CDR3 sequence reads CSAGTGRNYEQYF.

This clone was observed at least ten times. The CDR3 extends 3 residues past the end of the read, so its final part is completed from the germline J gene. The chain employs TRBV20-1 and TRBJ1-2; D uncertain. This CDR3 spans 14 amino acids. Looked up from germline, CDR1 is DFQATT and CDR2 is SNEGSKA (reference sequence). V was cut by 0 bases and J by 1 base, with 9 bases left in between. The covered CDR3 bases are TGCAGTGCTAGAGATCAGCGCAGTAACTATGGC. It translates to CSARDQRSNYG. The whole CDR3 reads CSARDQRSNYGYTF.

This clone occurred many times. Read coverage stops 3 residues before the CDR3 terminus; the germline J gene supplies the remainder. This chain links TRBV19 with TRBJ1-1; D perhaps matches TRBD1 (5 bases). With 7 bases removed from V and 4 bases from J, the gap between germline ends came to 10 bases. Germline V gene data show CDR1 as LNHDA and CDR2 as SQIVND (reference sequence). This CDR3 has 12 amino acids. The sequenced CDR3 bases are TGTGCCAGTATCCTGGGGGGCACTGAA. It is translated as CASILGGTE. The CDR3, in full, reads CASILGGTEAFF.

In this sample, this clone turned up many times. The observed sequence ends 3 residues before the CDR3 terminus, with the missing tail filled in from the germline J gene. J is TRBJ1-2 and V is TRBV5-6; 9 bases are shared with TRBD1. CDR3 length: 14 amino acids. V lost 2 bases to trimming and J lost 4 bases; unmatched junction nucleotides: 3. The germline gives CDR1 SGHDT, CDR2 YYEEEE. CDR3 DNA (partial): TGTGCCAGCAGCTTACAGGGGGCTGGCTATGGC. Amino acid sequence: CASSLQGAGYG. The complete CDR3 protein is CASSLQGAGYGYTF.

This clone was counted many times. The sequence runs out 3 residues before the end of the CDR3; the remainder is reconstructed from the germline J gene. The chain carries TRBV6-2 or TRBV6-3 and TRBJ1-1, with TRBD1 identical over 11 bases. The germline V gene encodes CDR1 MNHEY and CDR2 SVGEGT. Trimming cost V 8 bases and J 5 bases; bases outside gene matches: 7. The CDR3 sequence is 14 residues long. CDR3: CASGSGTGGTEAFF. The sequenced CDR3 bases are TGTGCCAGCGGCTCTGGGACAGGGGGAACTGAA.

This clone was counted at least ten times. The DNA ends 3 residues before the CDR3 does, and the rest of the CDR3 is filled in from the germline J gene. The chain has TRBV19 and TRBJ2-2, with TRBD2 identical over 7 bases. J gave up 7 bases and V 5 bases, and 19 bases lay outside the gene matches. The CDR3 contains 18 residues. CDR1 is LNHDA, CDR2 SQIVND, per germline (reference sequence). The CDR3 region is CASSAESPWDGGNGELFF. CDR3 DNA (partial): TGTGCCAGTAGTGCAGAATCCCCCTGGGACGGGGGGAACGGGGAG. The full variable domain, rest sourced from reference TRBV19 and TRBJ2-2, is DGGITQSPKYLFRKEGQNVTLSCEQNLNHDAMYWYRQDPGQGLRLIYYSQIVNDFQKGDIAEGYSVSREKKESFPLTVTSAQKNPTAFYLCASSAESPWDGGNGELFFGEGSRLTVL.

This clone was seen at least ten times. Read sequence stops 3 residues before the CDR3 end, and the germline J gene provides the missing end. The rearrangement links TRBV20-1 to TRBJ1-6; no reliable D call. There are 13 residues in the CDR3. V lost 3 bases, J lost 10 bases, and 13 bases lay in between. Germline V gene sequence: CDR1 DFQATT, CDR2 SNEGSKA (reference sequence). The DNA read from the CDR3 is TGCAGTGCTAGGAGTCGAGTTAGATCACCC. It encodes CSARSRVRSP. The whole CDR3 region reads CSARSRVRSPLHF.

This clone was observed at least ten times. With the read ending 3 residues before the CDR3 end, the germline J gene is used to fill in that end. The J gene is TRBJ2-3, the V gene TRBV10-3; 7 nucleotides agree with TRBD2. The CDR3 totals 15 residues. J was trimmed by 6 bases and V by 0 bases; bases with no gene match: 6. Germline V CDR1 and CDR2: ENHRY, SYGVKD. The CDR3: CAISESKREVDTQYF. Incomplete CDR3 DNA: TGTGCCATCAGTGAGTCAAAGCGGGAAGTGGATACG.

In this sample, this clone turned up many times. The read ends 3 residues shy of where the CDR3 ends; the end is completed using the germline J gene. The chain couples TRBV10-3 to TRBJ2-7; 9 bases line up with TRBD2. J lost 2 bases, V lost 4 bases, and 9 bases had no gene match. The CDR3 extends over 16 amino acids. Germline loops: CDR1 ENHRY, CDR2 SYGVKD. The CDR3 loop is CAISVASGIETYEQYF. Partial CDR3 DNA: TGTGCCATCAGTGTGGCTAGCGGGATCGAAACCTACGAG.

This clone was counted many times. Read data end 3 residues before the CDR3 end; the end is taken from the germline J gene. This rearrangement joins TRBV10-3 to TRBJ1-4; D is ambiguous. Trimming removed 4 bases at V and 6 bases at J, with 9 bases between. The CDR3 is 13 residues long. Per germline, CDR1 ENHRY and CDR2 SYGVKD. The covered CDR3 bases are TGTGCCATCAGTGTCGTTCGCGATGAAAAA. Amino acids: CAISVVRDEK. The whole CDR3 protein reads CAISVVRDEKLFF.

This clone has a count of ten or more. The sequence runs out 3 residues before the end of the CDR3; the remainder is reconstructed from the germline J gene. This chain links TRBV12-3 or TRBV12-4 with TRBJ2-6, with D possibly TRBD2 on 5 matching bases. The CDR3 spans 15 residues. V was pared by 7 bases and J by 2 bases, with 12 bases between. This CDR3 is CASTPGDTGANVLTF. Incomplete CDR3 DNA: TGTGCCAGCACCCCCGGGGATACTGGGGCCAACGTC.

In its sample, this clone was seen many times. The CDR3 end falls 3 residues outside the read, so it is completed with the germline J gene. The chain joins TRBV20-1 to TRBJ1-1; a possible D gene is TRBD1 (6 bases). Germline V gene data show CDR1 as DFQATT and CDR2 as SNEGSKA (reference sequence). This CDR3 is built from 15 residues. CDR3 in amino acids: CSARDPRTVSGEAFF. CDR3 DNA (partial): TGCAGTGCTAGAGACCCAAGGACAGTGAGTGGCGAA.

This clone was detected many times. The CDR3 end is not reached by the read, which stops 3 residues before it; the germline J gene fills it in. V and J are TRBV5-4 and TRBJ2-2; 8 bases align to TRBD1. CDR1 is SGHNT and CDR2 is YYREEE in the germline V gene (reference sequence). The CDR3 is made up of 16 amino acids. V dropped 2 bases and J dropped 0; count of bases not matched to a gene: 3. The CDR3 bases that were read are TGTGCCAGCAGCTTCCCGGGACAGGCGAACACCGGGGAG. Its protein product is CASSFPGQANTGE. The whole CDR3 sequence reads CASSFPGQANTGELFF.

This clone showed up many times. The CDR3 end is not reached by the read, which stops 3 residues before it; the germline J gene fills it in. This rearrangement joins TRBV4-1 to TRBJ1-5; D gene uncertain. Trimming left V 2 bases short and J 3 bases short, with 11 bases between. Germline loops: CDR1 MGHRA, CDR2 YSYEKL. The CDR3 is 15 amino acids. The sequenced part of the CDR3 DNA is TGCGCCAGCAGCCAATCCGCCAGCGACAATCAGCCC. Translated, it gives CASSQSASDNQP. The whole CDR3 sequence is CASSQSASDNQPQHF.

This clone was found many times. The read is 3 residues too short to cover the CDR3 end, so that end is filled in from the germline J gene. This chain joins TRBV3-1 (or the pseudogene TRBV3-2) and TRBJ2-5, with 9 bases lining up with TRBD2. The junction had 6 bases not matched to a gene; V was cut back by 4 bases and J by 0 bases. There are 16 residues in the CDR3. CDR1 is LGHDT, CDR2 YNNKEL, per germline (reference sequence). CDR3 loop: CASSPGLAPYQETQYF. The part of the CDR3 DNA that was read is TGTGCCAGCAGCCCGGGACTAGCTCCGTACCAAGAGACC.

The table lists this clone with many counts. The read ends 3 residues before the CDR3 terminus; that terminus is restored from the germline J gene. The rearrangement links TRBV30 to TRBJ2-3; D unclear. From germline, CDR1 is GTSNPN and CDR2 SVGIG (reference sequence). The CDR3 spans 15 residues. Trimming cost V 0 bases and J 2 bases, with 12 bases left between them. The sequenced part of the CDR3 DNA is TGTGCCTGGAGTGTATACGGTTCCCCCACAGATACG. Its protein is CAWSVYGSPTDT. In full, the CDR3 is CAWSVYGSPTDTQYF.

Ten or more counts support this clone. The read ends 3 residues before the CDR3 terminus; that terminus is restored from the germline J gene. The rearrangement joins TRBV4-1 to TRBJ2-3; unclear D gene. The CDR3 is 15 residues long. Germline V CDR1 and CDR2: MGHRA, YSYEKL. V was clipped by 0 bases and J by 5 bases, with 12 bases between them. CDR3 DNA (partial): TGCGCCAGCAGCCAAGATTTTTTGGCGGTAGATACG. The encoded protein is CASSQDFLAVDT. The full-length CDR3 reads as CASSQDFLAVDTQYF.

This clone was detected ten times or more. The read terminates 3 residues before the CDR3 end, so the remaining end is supplied by the germline J gene. The chain has TRBV7-3 and TRBJ2-3; 7 bases are shared with TRBD2. The V segment lost 4 bases and the J segment 3 bases; nucleotides outside the gene matches: 10. Germline V gene sequence: CDR1 SGHTA, CDR2 FQGTGA. The CDR3 has 16 amino acids. The DNA read from the CDR3 is TGTGCCAGCAGCTCAGGACCATGGGGGGGGACAGATACG. Translating gives CASSSGPWGGTDT. The whole CDR3 protein reads CASSSGPWGGTDTQYF.